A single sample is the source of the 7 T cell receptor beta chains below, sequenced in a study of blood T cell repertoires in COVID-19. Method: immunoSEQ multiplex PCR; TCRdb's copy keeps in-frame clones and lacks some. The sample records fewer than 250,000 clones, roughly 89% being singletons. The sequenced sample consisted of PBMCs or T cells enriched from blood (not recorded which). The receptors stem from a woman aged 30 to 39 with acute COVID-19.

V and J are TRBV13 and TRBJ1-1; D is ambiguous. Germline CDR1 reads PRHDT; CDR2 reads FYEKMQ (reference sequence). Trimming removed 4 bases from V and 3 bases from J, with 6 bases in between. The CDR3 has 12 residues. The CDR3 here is CASSSGDTEAFF. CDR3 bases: TGTGCCAGCAGCTCCGGGGACACTGAAGCTTTCTTT.

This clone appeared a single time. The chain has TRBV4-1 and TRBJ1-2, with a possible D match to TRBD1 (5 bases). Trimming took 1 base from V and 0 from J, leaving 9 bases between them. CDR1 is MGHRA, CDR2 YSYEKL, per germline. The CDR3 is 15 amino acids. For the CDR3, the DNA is TGCGCCAGCAGCCAAGTCCCACAGGCTAACTATGGCTACACCTTC. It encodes CASSQVPQANYGYTF.

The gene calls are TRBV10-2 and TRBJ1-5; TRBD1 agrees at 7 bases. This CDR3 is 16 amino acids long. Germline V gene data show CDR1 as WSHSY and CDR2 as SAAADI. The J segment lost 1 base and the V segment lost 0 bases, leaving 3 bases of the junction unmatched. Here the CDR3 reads CASSESDRLSNQPQHF. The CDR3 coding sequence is TGCGCCAGCAGTGAGTCGGACAGGTTAAGCAATCAGCCCCAGCATTTT.

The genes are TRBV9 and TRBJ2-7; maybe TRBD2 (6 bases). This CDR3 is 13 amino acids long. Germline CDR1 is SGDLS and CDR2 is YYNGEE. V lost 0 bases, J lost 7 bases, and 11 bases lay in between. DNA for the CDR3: TGTGCCAGCAGCGTAGTGGCGGCGGGGGAGCAGTACTTC. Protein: CASSVVAAGEQYF. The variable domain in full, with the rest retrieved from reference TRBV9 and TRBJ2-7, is DSGVTQTPKHLITATGQRVTLRCSPRSGDLSVYWYQQSLDQGLQFLIQYYNGEERAKGNILERFSAQQFPDLHSELNLSSLELGDSALYFCASSVVAAGEQYFGPGTRLTVT.

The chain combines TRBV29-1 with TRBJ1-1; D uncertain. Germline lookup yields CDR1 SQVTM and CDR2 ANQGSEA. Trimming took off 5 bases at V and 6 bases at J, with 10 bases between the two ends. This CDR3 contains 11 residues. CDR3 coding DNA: TGCAGCGTTATTTCGGGTGCTGAAGCTTTCTTT. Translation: CSVISGAEAFF. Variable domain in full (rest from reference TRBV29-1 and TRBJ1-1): SAVISQKPSRDICQRGTSLTIQCQVDSQVTMMFWYRQQPGQSLTLIATANQGSEATYESGFVIDKFPISRPNLTFSTLTVSNMSPEDSSIYLCSVISGAEAFFGQGTRLTVV.

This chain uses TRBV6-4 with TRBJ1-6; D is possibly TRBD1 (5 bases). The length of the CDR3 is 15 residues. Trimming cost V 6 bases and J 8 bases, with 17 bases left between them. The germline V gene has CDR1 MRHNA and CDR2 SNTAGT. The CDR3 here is CASRTQGLNDSPLHF. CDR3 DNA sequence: TGTGCCAGCAGGACCCAGGGCCTTAACGATTCACCCCTCCACTTT.

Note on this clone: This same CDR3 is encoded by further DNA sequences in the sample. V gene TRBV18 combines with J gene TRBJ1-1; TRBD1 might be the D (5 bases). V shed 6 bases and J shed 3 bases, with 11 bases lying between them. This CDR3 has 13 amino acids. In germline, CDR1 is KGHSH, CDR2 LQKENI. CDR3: CASSPGQDTEAFF. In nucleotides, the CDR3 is TGTGCCAGCTCCCCCGGACAAGACACTGAAGCTTTCTTT.